This T cell receptor beta chain was sequenced during a study of graft-versus-host responses after intestinal transplantation. Study-wide background: Multivisceral, liver-intestinal, or isolated intestinal grafts went to recipients. Recipients uniformly received anti-thymocyte globulin induction, followed by tacrolimus and steroids for approximately 3 years.

A word on this clone: Its target is not known.

The assay was immunoSEQ multiplex PCR, and TCRdb's table has in-frame clones only and misses some. Seen here are around 87,000 clones, 80% to 95% observed once, and the top ten hold about 0.4%. Germline CDR1 and CDR2: SQVTM and ANQGSEA. The CDR3 loop spans 13 amino acids. J was trimmed by 6 bases and V by 6 bases; bases with no gene match: 10. Study-wide findings and caveats: Ileal or blood samples showed some GvH clones first, and such clones were also found in recipient marrow. Allografts from individuals with graft-donor T cell macrochimerism displayed high graft-versus-host to host-versus-graft clonal ratios.

The source of this sequence is a human donor who was the organ donor for an intestinal transplant. V and J are TRBV29-1 and TRBJ1-2; TRBD1 matches at 7 bases. The material was unstimulated CD8+ T cells sorted from spleen or lymph node cells, obtained before transplant. The CDR3 coding sequence is TGCAGCGTCACCTCAGACAGGGATAATGGCTACACCTTC. This encodes CSVTSDRDNGYTF.